These T cell receptor beta chains were read from a single sample in a study of control samples from healthy donors and cancer patients. The method was immunoSEQ multiplex PCR; TCRdb's version includes in-frame clones alone and lacks a portion of them. The sample carries roughly 130,000 clones, just over 90% recorded once. The specimen sequenced was PBMCs. These receptor sequences come from a man aged 50-59 years with head and neck cancer. Each CDR3 is given with its conserved first and last residue.

TRBJ2-7 TRBV27 CASTSEAGEQYF
TRBJ1-2 TRBV7-3 CASSLGDREEAGYTF
TRBJ1-6 TRBV9 CASSVGQVNSPLHF
TRBJ2-2 TRBV5-3 CARSAAAGGLNTGELFF
TRBJ2-1 TRBV5-1 CASGRQGAKYNEQFF
TRBJ2-1 TRBV2 CASSIGTHNEQFF
TRBJ1-1 TRBV12-3/TRBV12-4 CAIQVFMNTEAFF
TRBJ2-5 TRBV7-3 CASSSGTSGGTETQYF
TRBJ2-2 TRBV6-5 CATGQGATGELFF
TRBJ1-2 TRBV5-1 CASSFNRGNDREGRFGYTF
TRBJ1-1 TRBV12-3/TRBV12-4 CASSLTPWGAFF
TRBJ1-5 TRBV18 CASSPSSRSNQPQHF
TRBJ1-2 TRBV18 CASSLGEANYGYTF
TRBJ2-7 TRBV4-1 CASSYHRDYEQYF
TRBJ2-3 TRBV6-6 CATGGARGATDTQYF
TRBJ1-6 TRBV4-3 CASSQDSTPAAPLHF
TRBJ2-7 TRBV4-2 CASSQVRAAYEQYF
TRBJ1-5 TRBV5-1 CASSLAGGLNQPQHF
TRBJ2-6 TRBV15 CATSLGVATGANVLTF
TRBJ1-1 TRBV12-3/TRBV12-4 CASRGSGNTEAFF
TRBJ1-1 TRBV27 CASSSHVRDTEAFF
TRBJ1-1 TRBV18 CASSPGQGEHTEAFF
TRBJ1-1 TRBV9 CASSVVPDNTEAFF
TRBJ2-3 TRBV7-2 CASSFDRGATQYF
TRBJ1-1 TRBV7-2 CASSLGNREWAFF
TRBJ2-2 TRBV5-1 CASSLARGQTNTGELFF
TRBJ2-3 TRBV7-6 CASTPALAESSSTDTQYF
TRBJ1-6 TRBV6-5 CASSYLYGRENSPLHF
TRBJ1-5 TRBV6-6 CASSYEGASNQPQHF
TRBJ2-7 TRBV21-1 CASSKCSGQTYEQYF
TRBJ2-7 TRBV18 CASSPGRDRLEQYF
TRBJ2-1 TRBV2 CASSAYNEQFF
TRBJ2-3 TRBV12-5 CASANSGGRIDTQYF
TRBJ2-3 TRBV30 CAWSPTTSGGPPDTQYF
TRBJ1-1 TRBV29-1 CSVESSDTEAFF
TRBJ1-2 TRBV15 CATSRGTGTSYGYTF
TRBJ2-5 TRBV7-9 CASSYEVGLAGGQTQYF
TRBJ2-7 TRBV19 CASSIQDMGGEQYF
TRBJ2-7 TRBV19 CASSIVGQGAYEQYF
TRBJ1-5 TRBV19 CASSRGAWGNQPQHF
TRBJ1-2 TRBV7-9 CASSLLGRAGVEYGYTF
TRBJ2-7 TRBV3-1/TRBV3-2 CASSQETSGGLLSYEQYF
TRBJ1-1 TRBV7-2 CASSLEGLGTEAFF
TRBJ2-7 TRBV28 CASSSPGQGYEQYF
TRBJ1-2 TRBV27 CASREQGLDGYTF
TRBJ2-7 TRBV7-2 CASSLGAGLYEQYF
TRBJ1-5 TRBV28 CASSDGSQPQHF
TRBJ1-1 TRBV6-6 CASSLSTGSTEAFF
TRBJ2-2 TRBV29-1 CSADRENTGELFF
TRBJ2-7 TRBV27 CASSLSPSYEQYF